The rows below give T cell receptor beta chains drawn from one sample of a study of blood T cell repertoires in COVID-19. Repertoires were generated with immunoSEQ multiplex PCR, while TCRdb's copy carries only in-frame clones and drops some. The table shows 70,000 to 90,000 clones, with less than 90% occurring only once. The source material was peripheral blood. These receptors were taken from an elderly man with COVID-19, enrolled during active disease. CDR3s include the opening cysteine and the closing phenylalanine or tryptophan. A D gene is named only where the DNA matches it firmly. Some rows have no size entry. The others give once, few or many, or a class for an expanded clone.

CDR3 length,J gene,D gene,V gene,clone size,CDR3 DNA,CDR3 protein
13,TRBJ2-1,TRBD1,TRBV7-8,.,TGTGCCAGCAGTGCTAACAGGGGCTATGAGCAGTTCTTC,CASSANRGYEQFF
14,TRBJ2-3,.,TRBV11-3,.,TGTGCCAGCAGCTTAGGAGGCGACACAGATACGCAGTATTTT,CASSLGGDTDTQYF
15,TRBJ2-1,.,TRBV14,.,TGTGCCAGCAGCCTAGCCGGGGGGCCGGGGAATGAGCAGTTCTTC,CASSLAGGPGNEQFF
16,TRBJ1-5,TRBD1,TRBV19,.,TGTGCCAGTAGGAGGGTGGACAGGGGGAACAATCAGCCCCAGCATTTT,CASRRVDRGNNQPQHF
15,TRBJ1-5,.,TRBV27,once,TGTGCCAGCAGTTTATTCTGGGACAACAATCAGCCCCAGCATTTT,CASSLFWDNNQPQHF
16,TRBJ1-3,.,TRBV6-2/TRBV6-3,.,TGTGCCAGCAGTCGTGAATTAGGAGGCTCTGGAAACACCATATATTTT,CASSRELGGSGNTIYF
12,TRBJ2-1,.,TRBV11-1,.,TGTGCCAGCAGCTCCAAATACAATGAGCAGTTCTTC,CASSSKYNEQFF
15,TRBJ2-1,TRBD2,TRBV9,few,TGTGCCAGCAGCGCCGGACTAGCGGGGCGGAATGAGCAGTTCTTC,CASSAGLAGRNEQFF
14,TRBJ1-2,TRBD1,TRBV3-1/TRBV3-2,once,TGTGCCAGCAGCCCCAATCGACAGGGCTATGGCTACACCTTC,CASSPNRQGYGYTF
13,TRBJ1-3,.,TRBV7-8,.,TGTGCCAGCAGTTCTTTATCTGGAAACACCATATATTTT,CASSSLSGNTIYF
16,TRBJ1-4,.,TRBV15,.,TGTGCCACCAGCAGGGGTACAGGCCCAGGGGATGAAAAACTGTTTTTT,CATSRGTGPGDEKLFF
15,TRBJ1-1,TRBD1,TRBV3-1/TRBV3-2,.,TGTGCCAGCAGCCCCCGGGGACAGGGGTACACTGAAGCTTTCTTT,CASSPRGQGYTEAFF
15,TRBJ2-2,TRBD1,TRBV18,once,TGTGCCAGCTCAACGGGACAGCTTAACACCGGGGAGCTGTTTTTT,CASSTGQLNTGELFF
14,TRBJ1-1,.,TRBV18,.,TGTGCCAGCTCACCATCCGTTCCGAACACTGAAGCTTTCTTT,CASSPSVPNTEAFF
14,TRBJ1-5,.,TRBV19,.,TGTGCCAGTAGCTCCTTTAATAGCAATCAGCCCCAGCATTTT,CASSSFNSNQPQHF
15,TRBJ2-1,TRBD1,TRBV7-2,.,TGTGCCAGCAGCTTAGTAGGGGGCACCTACAATGAGCAGTTCTTC,CASSLVGGTYNEQFF
12,TRBJ2-5,.,TRBV6-6,once,TGTGCCAGCAGTTACCAGGAAGAGACCCAGTACTTC,CASSYQEETQYF
18,TRBJ2-6,TRBD1,TRBV6-1,.,TGTGCCAGCAGTGAGGTCGGACAGGGGGCGGGTGGGGCCAACGTCCTGACTTTC,CASSEVGQGAGGANVLTF
15,TRBJ1-1,TRBD1,TRBV3-1/TRBV3-2,.,TGTGCCAGCAGCCCTAATCAGGGGGCAAACACTGAAGCTTTCTTT,CASSPNQGANTEAFF
14,TRBJ1-3,TRBD1,TRBV18,once,TGTGCCAGCTCACCGTCGACAGGGGCGGACACCATATATTTT,CASSPSTGADTIYF
17,TRBJ2-2,TRBD2,TRBV7-6,.,TGTGCCAGCAGCTTACCTAGCGGGGGGGTAAACACCGGGGAGCTGTTTTTT,CASSLPSGGVNTGELFF
12,TRBJ1-5,.,TRBV9,.,TGTGCCAGCAGCGTCGAGCGTCAGCCCCAGCATTTT,CASSVERQPQHF
12,TRBJ1-5,.,TRBV28,.,TGTGCCAGCACCTCGTCCGTTCAGCCCCAGCATTTT,CASTSSVQPQHF
15,TRBJ2-7,TRBD1,TRBV11-1,.,TGTGCCAGCAGAAATAGGGGGCAGAGCTCCTACGAGCAGTACTTC,CASRNRGQSSYEQYF
13,TRBJ2-3,.,TRBV3-1/TRBV3-2,.,TGTGCCAGCAGCCCAGGAGGAAGAGATACGCAGTATTTT,CASSPGGRDTQYF
14,TRBJ1-2,TRBD1,TRBV2,.,TGTGCCAGCAGTCCGGACAGGGGGGACTATGGCTACACCTTC,CASSPDRGDYGYTF
16,TRBJ2-5,TRBD2,TRBV5-4,.,TGTGCCAGCAGCTTGGCCGGCGGGGGGCCGTTGGAGACCCAGTACTTC,CASSLAGGGPLETQYF
16,TRBJ1-3,.,TRBV19,.,TGTGCCAGTAGTAAGCGGACCATCGGGTCTGGAAACACCATATATTTT,CASSKRTIGSGNTIYF
11,TRBJ1-2,.,TRBV28,.,TGTGCCAGCAGAGTTAAGGGGGGCTACACCTTC,CASRVKGGYTF
13,TRBJ1-2,.,TRBV5-1,.,TGCGCCAGCAGCCGAAGTTACAGGGATGGCTACACCTTC,CASSRSYRDGYTF
12,TRBJ1-5,.,TRBV6-5,few,TGTGCCAGCACTTGGGGGCGACAGCCCCAGCATTTT,CASTWGRQPQHF
15,TRBJ2-7,TRBD2,TRBV6-1,.,TGTGCCAGCAGTGAAGTCCTAGCGGGGTCCTACGAGCAGTACTTC,CASSEVLAGSYEQYF
13,TRBJ2-4,.,TRBV9,.,TGTGCCAGCAGCGTAGATGGCAGAAACATTCAGTACTTC,CASSVDGRNIQYF
13,TRBJ1-1,.,TRBV7-8,.,TGTGCCAGCAGACAGGGAGGGGACACTGAAGCTTTCTTT,CASRQGGDTEAFF
14,TRBJ1-2,.,TRBV20-1,.,TGCAGTGCTAGTGCCGCTGGGGGGGACTATGGCTACACCTTC,CSASAAGGDYGYTF
12,TRBJ1-1,TRBD1,TRBV12-5,once,TGTGCTAGTGGTTTGGGACAGGGGGAAGCTTTCTTT,CASGLGQGEAFF
14,TRBJ2-5,TRBD2,TRBV6-5,.,TGTGCCCACAAAGGACTAGCGGCCCAAGAGACCCAGTACTTC,CAHKGLAAQETQYF
13,TRBJ2-5,.,TRBV7-2,.,TGTGCCAGCAGCTTTGTGGCGGAAGAGACCCAGTACTTC,CASSFVAEETQYF
16,TRBJ1-3,.,TRBV6-1,.,TGTGCCAGCAGTGAAGATTGGCAGGGTTCTGGAAACACCATATATTTT,CASSEDWQGSGNTIYF
14,TRBJ2-7,.,TRBV18,.,TGTGCCAGCTCACCCCCCGGACAGAGCCACGAGCAGTACTTC,CASSPPGQSHEQYF
16,TRBJ1-5,TRBD1,TRBV6-6,.,TGTGCCAGCAGTTACTCGCGGGACAGGGTCGGCCAGCCCCAGCATTTT,CASSYSRDRVGQPQHF
14,TRBJ1-1,.,TRBV2,.,TGTGCCAGCAGTGCCGCCCCACAGACAACTGAAGCTTTCTTT,CASSAAPQTTEAFF
13,TRBJ2-7,TRBD1,TRBV7-9,.,TGTGCCAGCAGCTTAGAGGGGGCTTCCGAGCAGTACTTC,CASSLEGASEQYF
15,TRBJ2-1,TRBD2,TRBV5-6,.,TGTGCCAGCAGCAAGCGGGGGGTGGGCAACAATGAGCAGTTCTTC,CASSKRGVGNNEQFF